This TCR beta chain is from a study of post-analysis software for immune sequencing data. Study-level results: Patients showed TRBV5-6, TRBV5-1 and TRBV20-1 among roughly 5 TRBV segments more frequent than in controls.

The V and J ends lost 4 bases and 4 bases respectively, with 13 bases between them. CDR1 is LGHNA and CDR2 is YNFKEQ in the germline V gene. The CDR3 extends over 14 amino acids. Of note for this clonotype: Its antigen remains unidentified.

TCR beta libraries were prepared from cDNA with unique molecular identifiers. TCRdb redid the calling of the PCR reads with MiXCR, one entry per CDR3 protein. The sample carries about 430,000 distinct CDR3 sequences, about 39% recorded once. This clonotype was obtained from a girl aged 2 to 10 with multiple sclerosis. The chain couples TRBV4-2 to TRBJ1-2, with D perhaps matching TRBD1 (5 bases). The sample taken for sequencing was blood. The CDR3 DNA reads as TGTGCCAGCAGCCCAGACGGGGCAGCCTATGGCTACACCTTC. Translation gives CASSPDGAAYGYTF.